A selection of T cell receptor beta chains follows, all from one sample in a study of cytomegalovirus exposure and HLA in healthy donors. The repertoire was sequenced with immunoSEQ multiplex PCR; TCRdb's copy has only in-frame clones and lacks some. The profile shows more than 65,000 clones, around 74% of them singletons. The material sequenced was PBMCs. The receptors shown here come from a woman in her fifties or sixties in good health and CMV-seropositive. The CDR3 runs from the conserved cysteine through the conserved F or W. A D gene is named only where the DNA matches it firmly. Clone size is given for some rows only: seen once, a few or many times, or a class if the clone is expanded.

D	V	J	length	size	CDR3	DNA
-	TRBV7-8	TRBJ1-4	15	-	CASSLAIGGNEKLFF	TGTGCCAGCAGCTTAGCGATCGGGGGAAATGAAAAACTGTTTTTT
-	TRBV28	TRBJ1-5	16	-	CASSLGHQLSNQPQHF	TGTGCCAGCAGTTTGGGGCACCAACTTAGCAATCAGCCCCAGCATTTT
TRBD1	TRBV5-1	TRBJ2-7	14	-	CASRASGTGPEQYF	TGCGCCAGCAGGGCCTCCGGGACAGGGCCCGAGCAGTACTTC
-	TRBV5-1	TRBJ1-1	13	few	CASNRDLNTEAFF	TGCGCCAGCAACAGGGATCTGAACACTGAAGCTTTCTTT
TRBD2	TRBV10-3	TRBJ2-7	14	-	CAISGFSGREEQYF	TGTGCCATCAGTGGCTTTAGCGGGAGGGAAGAGCAGTACTTC
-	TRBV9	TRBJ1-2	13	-	CASSFEGSGGYTF	TGTGCCAGTAGTTTTGAGGGTTCGGGGGGCTACACCTTC
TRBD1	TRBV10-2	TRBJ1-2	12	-	CATGRDSYGYTF	TGCGCCACCGGCCGGGACAGCTATGGCTACACCTTC
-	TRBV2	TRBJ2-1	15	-	CASSAEGTSYNEQFF	TGTGCCAGCAGTGCGGAGGGGACCTCCTACAATGAGCAGTTCTTC
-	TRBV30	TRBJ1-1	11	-	CAWSAGGEAFF	TGTGCCTGGAGTGCGGGGGGCGAGGCTTTCTTT
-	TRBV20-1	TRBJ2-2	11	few	CSARTFGELFF	TGCAGTGCTCGGACTTTCGGGGAGCTGTTTTTT
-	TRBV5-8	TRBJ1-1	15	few	CASSLGVAMNTEAFF	TGTGCCAGCAGCTTGGGGGTAGCTATGAACACTGAAGCTTTCTTT
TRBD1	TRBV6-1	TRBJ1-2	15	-	CASSLRDREIRGYTF	TGTGCCAGCAGCCTCCGGGACAGGGAGATCCGAGGCTACACCTTC
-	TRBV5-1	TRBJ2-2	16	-	CASSLIPGTNTGELFF	TGCGCCAGCAGTCTTATTCCGGGGACGAACACCGGGGAGCTGTTTTTT
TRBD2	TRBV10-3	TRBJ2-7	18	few	CAISESFPELAGGEEQYF	TGTGCCATCAGTGAGTCGTTCCCAGAGTTAGCGGGAGGTGAAGAGCAGTACTTC
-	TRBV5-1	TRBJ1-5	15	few	CASSLDADSNQPQHF	TGCGCCAGCAGCTTGGACGCAGATAGCAATCAGCCCCAGCATTTT
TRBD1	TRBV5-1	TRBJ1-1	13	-	CASSSGQGTEAFF	TGCGCCAGCAGCTCGGGACAGGGCACTGAAGCTTTCTTT
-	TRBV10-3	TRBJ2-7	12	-	CAISTESYEQYF	TGTGCCATCAGCACAGAGTCCTACGAGCAGTACTTC
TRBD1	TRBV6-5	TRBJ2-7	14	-	CASSYRQGAPRQYF	TGTGCCAGCAGTTACCGACAGGGGGCGCCTCGTCAGTACTTC